This TCR beta chain emerged from a study of blood T cell repertoires in COVID-19. Study-level background: Specimens from acute and convalescent COVID-19 originated in the United States, Italy and Spain. From T cells, B-cell-depleted T cells, or PBMCs came the material, which was cDNA or gDNA.

The authors' processing: Cell counts per sample came from amplifying reference gene primers. The repertoire was sequenced with immunoSEQ multiplex PCR; TCRdb's copy has only in-frame clones and lacks some. The D gene and trimming were derived from the DNA, and the V and J assignments and clone size from that table. Seen here are roughly 100,000 clones, around four fifths observed once, and the top ten hold around 4.8%. Trimming shortened V by 0 bases and J by 2 bases, and 11 bases separated the two germline ends. Per the germline V gene, CDR1 is LNHNV and CDR2 is YYDKDF (reference sequence). This CDR3 contains 17 residues. This clone was seen a handful of times.

Material for sequencing was peripheral blood. This receptor was identified in a man aged 60 to 69 with acute or convalescent COVID-19. The chain joins TRBV15 to TRBJ2-6, with D uncertain. The CDR3 spells CATSRDLTRTGANVLTF. The DNA of the CDR3 is TGTGCCACCAGCAGAGATCTAACGAGAACTGGGGCCAACGTCCTGACTTTC.